This T cell receptor (beta chain) derives from a study of blood T cell repertoires in COVID-19 (dated by TCRdb to the early 2020s). Some background on the complete study: Samples from collaborators originated in the United States, Italy and Spain and spanned both the acute and convalescent phases of COVID-19. The material from the prospective study consisted of cDNA or gDNA derived from T cells, B-cell-depleted T cells, or PBMCs. Deeply sampled blood TCRbeta repertoires from subjects exposed to, actively infected with, or recovered from COVID-19 were included in the dataset. The repertoires were released in a freely available public database meant as a resource for research on the immune response to SARS-CoV-2. Samples were obtained from the ongoing ImmuneRACE study (first 160 participants) and from about 1,300 subjects provided by 6 global collaborators. A de-identified subject ID, COVID-19 status, age in years and sex were almost always included in the sample metadata. HLA class I and class II types, where available, came from metadata supplied by the sample provider rather than from assay-based typing. On the study overall, not on this receptor specifically: Clinical and demographic metadata were provided uncurated, with the amount varying by source and participant.

TCRbeta CDR3 regions were amplified from genomic DNA using the immunoSEQ Assay, a bias-controlled multiplex PCR. Concerning the study's data processing: Within the assay, amplification of reference gene primers was used to estimate how many nucleated cells each sample contained. To quantify the absolute abundance of each unique TCRbeta CDR3 rearrangement, sequence reads were collapsed and filtered. For each sample, productive Simpson clonality was calculated by taking the square root of Simpson's diversity index across productive rearrangements. TCRdb limited this immuneACCESS table to in-frame rearrangements with V and J called. A share of clones is missing; checked studies link under half to unresolved V genes, and the rest is unexplained. The DNA was the basis for D and trimming; V, J and clone size are from that table. This sample comprises about 200,000 clones, 80% of them detected only once. Around 13% of the sample is held by the ten biggest clonotypes.

Each collaborating institution followed its own protocols to collect whole blood in K2EDTA tubes. For TCRbeta analysis, collaborators shipped samples as frozen whole blood, isolated PBMCs, or DNA extracted from either of those sample types. This clone appeared a few times. Its cognate antigen has yet to be identified. Base quality data are lacking; no much larger clone is found one base away. This clonotype was sampled from a human donor in a cohort sampled during active COVID-19. The specimen was peripheral blood.

The CDR3 amino acid sequence is: CSVGQGEETQYF. The bases are TGCAGCGTCGGACAGGGGGAAGAGACCCAGTACTTC. The rearranged chain carries TRBV29-1 and TRBJ2-5; a stretch of 10 junction bases matches TRBD1. The germline V gene gives CDR1 as SQVTM and CDR2 as ANQGSEA. Inclusive of the bounding cysteine and phenylalanine, the CDR3 is 12 residues long. The sequence is cut down to CDR3 DNA, 36 bases in frame from base 1. From V the trimming removes 6 bases and from J it removes 3 bases, while the gene matches leave 1 base of the junction unaccounted for.